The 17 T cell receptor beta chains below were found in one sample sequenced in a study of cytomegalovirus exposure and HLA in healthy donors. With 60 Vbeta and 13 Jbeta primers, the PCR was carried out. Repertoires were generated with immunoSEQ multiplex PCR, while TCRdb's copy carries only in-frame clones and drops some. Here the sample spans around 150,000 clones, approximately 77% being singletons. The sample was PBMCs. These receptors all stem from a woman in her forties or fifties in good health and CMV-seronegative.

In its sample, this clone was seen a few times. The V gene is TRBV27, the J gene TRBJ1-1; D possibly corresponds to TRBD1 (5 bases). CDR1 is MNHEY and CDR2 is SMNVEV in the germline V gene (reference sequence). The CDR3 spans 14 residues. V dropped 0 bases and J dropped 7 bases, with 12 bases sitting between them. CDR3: CASSLSTRASEAFF. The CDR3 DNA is TGTGCCAGCAGTTTATCGACCAGGGCCAGTGAAGCTTTCTTT.

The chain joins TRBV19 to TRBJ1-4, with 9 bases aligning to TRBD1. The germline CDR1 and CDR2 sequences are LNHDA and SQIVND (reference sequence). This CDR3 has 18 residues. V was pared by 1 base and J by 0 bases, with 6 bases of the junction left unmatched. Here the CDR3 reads CASSIVRTGGATNEKLFF. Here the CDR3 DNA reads TGTGCCAGTAGTATAGTCAGAACAGGGGGCGCAACTAATGAAAAACTGTTTTTT.

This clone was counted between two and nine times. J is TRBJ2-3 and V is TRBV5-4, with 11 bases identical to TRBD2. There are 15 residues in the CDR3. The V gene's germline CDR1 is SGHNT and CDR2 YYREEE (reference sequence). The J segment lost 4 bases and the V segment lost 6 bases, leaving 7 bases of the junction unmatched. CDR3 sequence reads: CASKTSGASADTQYF. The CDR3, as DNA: TGTGCCAGCAAGACTAGCGGGGCCTCGGCAGATACGCAGTATTTT.

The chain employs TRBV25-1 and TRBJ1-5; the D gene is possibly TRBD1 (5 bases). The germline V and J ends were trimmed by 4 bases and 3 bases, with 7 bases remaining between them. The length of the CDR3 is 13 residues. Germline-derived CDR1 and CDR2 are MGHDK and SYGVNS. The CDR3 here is CASSARANQPQHF. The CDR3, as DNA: TGTGCCAGCAGTGCCAGGGCCAATCAGCCCCAGCATTTT. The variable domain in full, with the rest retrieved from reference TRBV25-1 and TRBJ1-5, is EADIYQTPRYLVIGTGKKITLECSQTMGHDKMYWYQQDPGMELHLIHYSYGVNSTEKGDLSSESTVSRIRTEHFPLTLESARPSHTSQYLCASSARANQPQHFGDGTRLSIL.

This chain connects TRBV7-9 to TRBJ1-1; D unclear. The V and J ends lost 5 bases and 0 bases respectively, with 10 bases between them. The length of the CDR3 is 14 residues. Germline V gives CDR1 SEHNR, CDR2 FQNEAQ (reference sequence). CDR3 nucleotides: TGTGCCAGCAGCCGCGACATGGTGAACACTGAAGCTTTCTTT. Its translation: CASSRDMVNTEAFF.

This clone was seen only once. The CDR3: CASSLWQGVDTGELFF. CDR3 DNA sequence: TGTGCCAGCAGTTTATGGCAGGGGGTCGACACCGGGGAGCTGTTTTTT. The chain combines TRBV27 with TRBJ2-2, with 7 bases that match TRBD1. There are 16 residues in the CDR3. Germline lookup yields CDR1 MNHEY and CDR2 SMNVEV (reference sequence). The junction had 5 bases not matched to a gene; V was cut back by 1 base and J by 3 bases.

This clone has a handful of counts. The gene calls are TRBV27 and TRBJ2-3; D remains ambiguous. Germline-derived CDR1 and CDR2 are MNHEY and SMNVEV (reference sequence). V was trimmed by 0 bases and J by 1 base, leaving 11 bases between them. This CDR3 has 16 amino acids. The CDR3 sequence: CASSLSAAPGTDTQYF. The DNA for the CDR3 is TGTGCCAGCAGTTTATCCGCGGCTCCAGGCACAGATACGCAGTATTTT.

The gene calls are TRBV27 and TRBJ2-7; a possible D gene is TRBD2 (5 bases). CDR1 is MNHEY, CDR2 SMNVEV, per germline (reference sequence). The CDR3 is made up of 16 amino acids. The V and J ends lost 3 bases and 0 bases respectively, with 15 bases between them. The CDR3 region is CASSLRTDFFSYEQYF. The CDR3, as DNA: TGTGCCAGCAGTTTGAGGACTGATTTTTTCTCCTACGAGCAGTACTTC.

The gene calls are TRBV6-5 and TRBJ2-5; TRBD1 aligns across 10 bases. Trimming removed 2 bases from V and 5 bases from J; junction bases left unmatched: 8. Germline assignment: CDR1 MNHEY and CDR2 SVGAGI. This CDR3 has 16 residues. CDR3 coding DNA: TGTGCCAGCAGTTACCCCAGAGGACAGGGGGGTGAGACCCAGTACTTC. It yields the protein CASSYPRGQGGETQYF.

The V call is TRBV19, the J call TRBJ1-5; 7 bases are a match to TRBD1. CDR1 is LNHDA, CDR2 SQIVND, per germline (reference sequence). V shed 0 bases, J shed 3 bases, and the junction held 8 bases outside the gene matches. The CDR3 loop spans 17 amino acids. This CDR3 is CASSIDRDRSYNQPQHF. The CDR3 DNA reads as TGTGCCAGTAGTATAGATCGGGACAGATCCTACAATCAGCCCCAGCATTTT.

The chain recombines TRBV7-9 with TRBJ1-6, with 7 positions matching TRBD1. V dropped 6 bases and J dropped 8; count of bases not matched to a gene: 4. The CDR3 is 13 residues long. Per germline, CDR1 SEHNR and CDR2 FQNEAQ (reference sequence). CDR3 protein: CASSFTGDSPLHF. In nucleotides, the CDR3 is TGTGCCAGCAGTTTTACAGGGGATTCACCCCTCCACTTT.

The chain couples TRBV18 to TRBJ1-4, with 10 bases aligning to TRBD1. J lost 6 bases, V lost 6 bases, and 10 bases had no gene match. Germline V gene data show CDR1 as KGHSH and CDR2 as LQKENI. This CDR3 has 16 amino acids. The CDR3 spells CASSRTLDRGYEKLFF. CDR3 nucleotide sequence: TGTGCCAGCTCCCGAACTTTGGACAGGGGGTATGAAAAACTGTTTTTT.

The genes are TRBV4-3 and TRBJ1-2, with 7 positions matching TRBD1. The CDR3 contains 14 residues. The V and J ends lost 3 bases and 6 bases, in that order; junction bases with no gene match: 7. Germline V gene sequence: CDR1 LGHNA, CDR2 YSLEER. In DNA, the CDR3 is TGCGCCAGCAGCCACCGGACAGGCGGAGATGGCTACACCTTC. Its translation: CASSHRTGGDGYTF.

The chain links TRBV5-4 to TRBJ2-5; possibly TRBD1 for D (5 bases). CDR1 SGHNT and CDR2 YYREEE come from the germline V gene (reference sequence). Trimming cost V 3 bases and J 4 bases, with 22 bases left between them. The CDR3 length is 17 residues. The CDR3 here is CASSWGTSAAAGETQYF. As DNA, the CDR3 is TGTGCCAGCAGCTGGGGCACTTCGGCCGCGGCAGGAGAGACCCAGTACTTC.

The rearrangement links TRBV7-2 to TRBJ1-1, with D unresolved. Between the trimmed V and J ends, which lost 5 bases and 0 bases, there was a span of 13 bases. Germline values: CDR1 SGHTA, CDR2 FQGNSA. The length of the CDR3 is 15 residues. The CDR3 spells CASSPPGGLNTEAFF. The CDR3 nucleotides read TGTGCCAGCAGCCCGCCTGGAGGACTGAACACTGAAGCTTTCTTT.

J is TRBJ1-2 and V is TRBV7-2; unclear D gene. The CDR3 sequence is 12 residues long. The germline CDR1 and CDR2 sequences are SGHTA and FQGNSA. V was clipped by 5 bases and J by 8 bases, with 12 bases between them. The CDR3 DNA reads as TGTGCCAGCAGCAAGAGCGGGGAGGGCTACACCTTC. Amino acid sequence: CASSKSGEGYTF.

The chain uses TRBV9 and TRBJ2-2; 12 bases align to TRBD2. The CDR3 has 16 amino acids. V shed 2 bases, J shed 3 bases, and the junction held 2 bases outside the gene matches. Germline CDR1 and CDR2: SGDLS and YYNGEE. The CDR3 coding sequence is TGTGCCAGCAGCGTCCCTAGCGGGGGGGACACCGGGGAGCTGTTTTTT. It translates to CASSVPSGGDTGELFF.